This T cell receptor (beta chain) was documented in a study of T-cell memory formation after mild COVID-19. Trimming removed 6 bases from V and 5 bases from J; junction bases left unmatched: 5. Germline V gene sequence: CDR1 MNHEY, CDR2 SVGAGI. This CDR3 comprises 15 residues. Researchers used 5'RACE with constant-segment primers to make TCR alpha and TCR beta cDNA libraries that carry sample barcodes and UMIs. TCRdb passed the 5' RACE reads through MiXCR, listing each CDR3 protein once. This repertoire shows 400,000 to 500,000 distinct CDR3 sequences, 20% to 30% found once; its top ten account for 7.5% to 10%. Only a few counts were recorded for this clonotype.

The clonotype originates from an adult woman who had mild COVID-19 (a few samples of this study predate the infection). Cell type and time point are not known. Sequenced: PBMCs or a T cell subset sorted from them (not recorded which). The genes are TRBV6-5 and TRBJ2-1, with 12 bases lining up with TRBD2. CDR3 loop: CASRGLAGGDNEQFF. As DNA, the CDR3 is TGTGCCAGCAGGGGTCTAGCGGGGGGGGACAATGAGCAGTTCTTC.